The clone carrying this T cell receptor (beta chain) was counted a single time. This record belongs to a study of blood T cell repertoires in COVID-19. At the level of the study: The United States, Italy and Spain provided the acute and convalescent COVID-19 samples. The cDNA or gDNA used as material had been derived from T cells, B-cell-depleted T cells, or PBMCs.

J lost 0 bases, V lost 3 bases, and 8 bases had no gene match. CDR1 and CDR2 (germline): KGHSH, LQKENI. The CDR3 spans 17 residues. Original data processing: Nucleated cell counts were estimated from reference gene primer amplification. Clones were sequenced by immunoSEQ multiplex PCR, and TCRdb holds only the in-frame ones, with some missing. V, J and clone size are those of that table, while D and trimming were read from the DNA. The sample has 57,000 or so clones, around four fifths seen once. V is TRBV18 and J is TRBJ2-3, with 8 nucleotides matching TRBD2. This sequence was found in a man aged 65 to 79 with acute or convalescent COVID-19. Sequencing input: peripheral blood. The CDR3 is CASSPVAGLTSTDTQYF. The CDR3 DNA follows: TGTGCCAGCTCACCCGTAGCGGGGCTAACTAGCACAGATACGCAGTATTTT.